These T cell receptor beta chains were read from a single sample in a study of cytomegalovirus exposure and HLA in healthy donors. The method was immunoSEQ multiplex PCR; TCRdb's version includes in-frame clones alone and lacks a portion of them. Among more than 85,000 clones listed, 69% were seen once. Sequencing input: PBMCs. These receptors came from a man in his thirties or forties in good health and CMV-seronegative. The CDR3 runs from the conserved cysteine through the conserved F or W. The D gene is left open where the match is weak. Rows may omit the clone size; those that give it use once, few, many or a size class.

D gene	clone size	V gene	J gene	CDR3 DNA	CDR3 protein
.	.	TRBV2	TRBJ2-5	TGTGCCAGCAGTTTCGGGCAAGAGACCCAGTACTTC	CASSFGQETQYF
.	.	TRBV7-9	TRBJ1-3	TGTGCCAGCAGCTTCTGGGCGGGTTTTAGCTCTGGAAACACCATATATTTT	CASSFWAGFSSGNTIYF
.	.	TRBV28	TRBJ1-5	TGTGCCAGCAGTTTGTACAATCAGCCCCAGCATTTT	CASSLYNQPQHF
TRBD1	.	TRBV5-4	TRBJ2-1	TGTGCCAGCAGCCCAGGGACAGGGGACTCCTACAATGAGCAGTTCTTC	CASSPGTGDSYNEQFF
.	.	TRBV7-8	TRBJ1-1	TGTGCCAGCAGCTTAGGCAGGGTGGGGTCAAACACTGAAGCTTTCTTT	CASSLGRVGSNTEAFF
.	.	TRBV19	TRBJ2-2	TGTGCCAGTAGTCTGATCGGGGCGAACACCGGGGAGCTGTTTTTT	CASSLIGANTGELFF
.	.	TRBV6-6	TRBJ1-2	TGTGCCAGCAGTACAGAAGGGGGTAACTATGGCTACACCTTC	CASSTEGGNYGYTF
TRBD1	.	TRBV5-1	TRBJ2-1	TGCGCCAGCAGCTTGGGGGGACAGGGGGCGCTTTACAATGAGCAGTTCTTC	CASSLGGQGALYNEQFF
.	.	TRBV28	TRBJ1-5	TGTGCCAGCTCCCGAGGACGGGGAAATCAGCCCCAGCATTTT	CASSRGRGNQPQHF
.	few	TRBV6-6	TRBJ2-3	TGTGCCAGCACCAAGCGGGGCACAGATACGCAGTATTTT	CASTKRGTDTQYF
.	.	TRBV19	TRBJ2-7	TGTGCCAGTAGTATACGGCTAGGTCATCACGAGCAGTACTTC	CASSIRLGHHEQYF
.	.	TRBV5-5	TRBJ2-7	TGTGCCAGCAGCCGCTCGACAGGCTACGAGCAGTACTTC	CASSRSTGYEQYF
TRBD1	few	TRBV18	TRBJ1-5	TGTGCCAGCTCACCGGGACAGGGGAGTGATATTGGAAATCAGCCCCAGCATTTT	CASSPGQGSDIGNQPQHF
.	.	TRBV5-4	TRBJ2-5	TGTGCCAGCAGCTTGGTAGCGGCCCAAGAGACCCAGTACTTC	CASSLVAAQETQYF
.	.	TRBV9	TRBJ2-3	TGTGCCAGCAGCCCCGCGGGAGATACGCAGTATTTT	CASSPAGDTQYF
.	.	TRBV2	TRBJ2-5	TGTGCCAGCTCCCCCCCCGCTAGGGAGACCCAGTACTTC	CASSPPARETQYF